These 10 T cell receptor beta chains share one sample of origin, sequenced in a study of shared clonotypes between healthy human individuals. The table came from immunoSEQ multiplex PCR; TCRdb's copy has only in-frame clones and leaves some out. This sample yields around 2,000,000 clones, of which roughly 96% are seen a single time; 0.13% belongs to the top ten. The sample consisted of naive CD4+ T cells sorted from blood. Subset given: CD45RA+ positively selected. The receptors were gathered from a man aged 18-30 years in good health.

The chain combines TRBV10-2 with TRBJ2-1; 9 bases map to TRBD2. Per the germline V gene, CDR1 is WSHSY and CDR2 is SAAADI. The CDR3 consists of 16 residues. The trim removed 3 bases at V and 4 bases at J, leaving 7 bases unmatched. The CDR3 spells CASSDGRLAVYNEQFF. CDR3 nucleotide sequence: TGCGCCAGCAGTGACGGTCGACTAGCGGTATACAATGAGCAGTTCTTC.

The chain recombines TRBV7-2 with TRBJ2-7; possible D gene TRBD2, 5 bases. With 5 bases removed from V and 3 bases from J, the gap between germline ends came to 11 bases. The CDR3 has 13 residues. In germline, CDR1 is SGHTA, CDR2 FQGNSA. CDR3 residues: CASSRSGNYEQYF. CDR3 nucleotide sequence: TGTGCCAGCAGCCGAAGCGGAAACTACGAGCAGTACTTC.

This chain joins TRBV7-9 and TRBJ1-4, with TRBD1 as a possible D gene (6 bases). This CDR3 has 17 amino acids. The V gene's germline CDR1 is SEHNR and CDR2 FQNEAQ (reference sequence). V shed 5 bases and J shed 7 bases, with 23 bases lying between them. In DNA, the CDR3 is TGTGCCAGCAGCCCTACCCCCTTTGGGGGGGCGCGTGAAAAACTGTTTTTT. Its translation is CASSPTPFGGAREKLFF.

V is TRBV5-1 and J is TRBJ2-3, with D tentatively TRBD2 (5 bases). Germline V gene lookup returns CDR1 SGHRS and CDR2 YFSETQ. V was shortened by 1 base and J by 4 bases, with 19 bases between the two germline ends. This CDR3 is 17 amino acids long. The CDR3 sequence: CASSLYPSGAGADTQYF. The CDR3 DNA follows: TGCGCCAGCAGCTTGTATCCCAGCGGTGCCGGGGCAGATACGCAGTATTTT.

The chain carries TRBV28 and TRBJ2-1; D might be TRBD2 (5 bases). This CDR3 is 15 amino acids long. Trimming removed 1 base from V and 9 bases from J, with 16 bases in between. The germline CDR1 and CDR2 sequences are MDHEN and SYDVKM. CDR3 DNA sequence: TGTGCCAGCAGTTTATCGGCTAGCTCGATTCTTGAGCAGTTCTTC. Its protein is CASSLSASSILEQFF.

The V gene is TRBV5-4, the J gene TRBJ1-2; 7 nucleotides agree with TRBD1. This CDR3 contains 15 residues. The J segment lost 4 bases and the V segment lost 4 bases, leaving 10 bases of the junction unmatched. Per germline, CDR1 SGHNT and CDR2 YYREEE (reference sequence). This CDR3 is CASSTYRDSGYGYTF. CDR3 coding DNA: TGTGCCAGCAGCACCTACCGGGACAGCGGCTATGGCTACACCTTC.

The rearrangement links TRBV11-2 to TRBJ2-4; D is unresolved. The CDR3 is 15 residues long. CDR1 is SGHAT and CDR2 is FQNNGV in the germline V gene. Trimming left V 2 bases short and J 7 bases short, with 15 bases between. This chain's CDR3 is CASSLSGLTGNIQYF. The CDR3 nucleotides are TGTGCCAGCAGCTTATCCGGCCTTACTGGGAACATTCAGTACTTC.

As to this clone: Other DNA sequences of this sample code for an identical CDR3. CDR3: CASSYSTGENGYTF. CDR3 nucleotides: TGTGCCAGCAGTTACTCGACAGGGGAGAATGGCTACACCTTC. The rearrangement joins TRBV6-5 to TRBJ1-2, with 8 nucleotides matching TRBD1. Per the germline V gene, CDR1 is MNHEY and CDR2 is SVGAGI. J was trimmed by 6 bases and V by 0 bases; bases with no gene match: 3. There are 14 residues in the CDR3.

The CDR3 nucleotides read TGTGCCAGCAGCCCAACACAGGACAGGGCGAACACCGGGGAGCTGTTTTTT. The encoded protein is CASSPTQDRANTGELFF. The chain is built from TRBV5-4 and TRBJ2-2; 8 bases fit TRBD1. CDR1 and CDR2 (germline): SGHNT, YYREEE (reference sequence). The CDR3 is 17 residues long. V dropped 4 bases and J dropped 0; count of bases not matched to a gene: 8.

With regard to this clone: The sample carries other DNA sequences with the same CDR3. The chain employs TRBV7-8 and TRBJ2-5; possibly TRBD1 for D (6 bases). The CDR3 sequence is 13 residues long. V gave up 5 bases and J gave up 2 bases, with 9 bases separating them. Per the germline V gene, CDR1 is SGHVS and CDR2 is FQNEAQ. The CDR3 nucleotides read TGTGCCAGCAGCAGTGGACAGCAAGAGACCCAGTACTTC. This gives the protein CASSSGQQETQYF.